One T cell receptor (beta chain) is described in this entry. Its antigen is still unknown. The CDR3 sequence is 13 residues long. V was pared by 4 bases and J by 6 bases, with 12 bases between. In germline, CDR1 is LNHDA, CDR2 SQIVND (reference sequence). These data originate in a study of beta chain features in type 1 diabetes. About the study: When patients were set against healthy donors, age, gender and cell yields were similar. Summed over all samples, the examined sorted cells came to 107,917,701. Whole-study findings and limits: A moderate, significant TCRB CDR3 shortening appeared in type 1 diabetes across four CD4+ subsets. Across patients, naive, central memory and Treg TCRB repertoires exhibited apparently greater similarity than was observed across healthy donors.

TCRB transcripts that were expressed got sequenced, as all of the isolated RNA had been reverse transcribed. Each sample of naive, central memory or regulatory T cells had, on average, about 3.6 million reads. TCRdb's table, derived via immunoSEQ multiplex PCR, lists solely in-frame clones and lacks some. This sample has 600,000 to 700,000 clones; roughly an eighth occur once, and the top ten carry more than 0.09%. The specimen was naive CD4+ T cells from blood. This sequence originates from a young man with type 1 diabetes. The V gene is TRBV19, the J gene TRBJ1-2; D not certain. The CDR3 coding sequence is TGTGCCAGTAGTACGCGGGCCCATAATGGCTACACCTTC. Translating gives CASSTRAHNGYTF.